This record concerns one TCR beta chain sequence. What it binds is not known. The sample belongs to a study of T cell responses to AZD1222 COVID-19 vaccine. Regarding the study as a whole: Unmutated variant regions are reportedly the target of nearly half of TCRs that are spike-specific.

Profiling relied on immunoSEQ multiplex PCR, and the TCRdb table lists in-frame clones only, not all of them. Here the sample spans 140,000 to 150,000 clones, 90% to 95% being singletons. The sample was peripheral blood, taken on day 0 of AZD1222 vaccination. The origin of this receptor is an adult in good health.

In nucleotides, the CDR3 is TGTGCCAGCAATCAGGGACATAACTATGGCTACACCTTC. It yields the protein CASNQGHNYGYTF. This sequence joins TRBV12-3 or TRBV12-4 and TRBJ1-2, with D possibly being TRBD1 (6 bases). Trimming took off 7 bases at V and 1 base at J, with 10 bases between the two ends. This CDR3 has 13 amino acids.